A selection of T cell receptor beta chains follows, all from one sample in a study of blood T cells in healthy people across ages. A single record per CDR3 protein comes from TCRdb applying MiXCR to the 5' RACE reads. Among around 1,500,000 distinct CDR3 sequences listed, 28% were seen once. The source material was blood. These receptors all stem from a woman in her twenties or thirties in good health. Each CDR3 is given with its conserved first and last residue. D genes are given only for firm matches. Size is stated for part of the rows, as once, few or many counts, or as a class when the clone is expanded.

CDR3 DNA: TGTGCCAGTCAGGGACCGGGAGGGAACACCGGGGAGCTGTTTTTT
CDR3 protein: CASQGPGGNTGELFF
D gene: TRBD2
J gene: TRBJ2-2
clone size: NA
V gene: TRBV12-3/TRBV12-4

CDR3 DNA: TGCGCCAGCAGCTTGGTGGCAGGGTTTACGGATACGCAGTATTTT
CDR3 protein: CASSLVAGFTDTQYF
D gene: NA
J gene: TRBJ2-3
clone size: many
V gene: TRBV5-1

CDR3 DNA: TGCAGCGTTGCCCCTGACGGGGACGCAGCTGAAGCTTTCTTT
CDR3 protein: CSVAPDGDAAEAFF
D gene: NA
J gene: TRBJ1-1
clone size: few
V gene: TRBV29-1

CDR3 DNA: TGCGCCAGCAGCCGGACGGAGACAGGGACGGAAAAACTGTTTTTT
CDR3 protein: CASSRTETGTEKLFF
D gene: TRBD1
J gene: TRBJ1-4
clone size: NA
V gene: TRBV4-3

CDR3 DNA: TGCAGCGTTGGGGACATTTATGGCTACACCTTC
CDR3 protein: CSVGDIYGYTF
D gene: NA
J gene: TRBJ1-2
clone size: NA
V gene: TRBV29-1

CDR3 DNA: TGTGCCAGTACCGGGACAGGGGTCACCGGGGAGCTGTTTTTT
CDR3 protein: CASTGTGVTGELFF
D gene: TRBD1
J gene: TRBJ2-2
clone size: few
V gene: TRBV11-1

CDR3 DNA: TGTGCCAGCACTCCCATCCTTCGGACTAGGTCCCGCAATGAGCAGTTCTTC
CDR3 protein: CASTPILRTRSRNEQFF
D gene: TRBD2
J gene: TRBJ2-1
clone size: many
V gene: TRBV6-2/TRBV6-3

CDR3 DNA: TGTGCCAGCAGCGCACTGACTAGCGGGGAGAATGAGCAGTTCTTC
CDR3 protein: CASSALTSGENEQFF
D gene: TRBD2
J gene: TRBJ2-1
clone size: few
V gene: TRBV9

CDR3 DNA: TGTGCCAGCTCACCACGCGAAGCGGGAGTTGTACGGAGTGAGCAGTTCTTC
CDR3 protein: CASSPREAGVVRSEQFF
D gene: TRBD2
J gene: TRBJ2-1
clone size: few
V gene: TRBV18

CDR3 DNA: TGTGCCAGCAGCTTACAGGCCAGCCCCTTCACAGATACGCAGTATTTT
CDR3 protein: CASSLQASPFTDTQYF
D gene: NA
J gene: TRBJ2-3
clone size: few
V gene: TRBV7-3

CDR3 DNA: TGTGCCACCAGCAAACCAGGGACCGGGGAGCTGTTTTTT
CDR3 protein: CATSKPGTGELFF
D gene: NA
J gene: TRBJ2-2
clone size: NA
V gene: TRBV15

CDR3 DNA: TGTGCCAGCAGCCAACAGGGGACCTACTCCTACGAGCAGTACTTC
CDR3 protein: CASSQQGTYSYEQYF
D gene: NA
J gene: TRBJ2-7
clone size: NA
V gene: TRBV14

CDR3 DNA: TGTGCCAGCAGCTCTTGGGTGGGACATAGCTCGAAAGGCTATGGCTACACCTTC
CDR3 protein: CASSSWVGHSSKGYGYTF
D gene: NA
J gene: TRBJ1-2
clone size: few
V gene: TRBV9

CDR3 DNA: TGTGCCAGCAGCTTAAGGCTTGAGACCCAGTACTTC
CDR3 protein: CASSLRLETQYF
D gene: NA
J gene: TRBJ2-5
clone size: many
V gene: TRBV7-3

CDR3 DNA: TGTGCCAGTAGTATTCGGACAGAGACGAACACTGAAGCTTTCTTT
CDR3 protein: CASSIRTETNTEAFF
D gene: NA
J gene: TRBJ1-1
clone size: NA
V gene: TRBV19

CDR3 DNA: TGTGCCAGCAGCCCCTGGGGCAGAAACACTGAAGCTTTCTTT
CDR3 protein: CASSPWGRNTEAFF
D gene: NA
J gene: TRBJ1-1
clone size: few
V gene: TRBV27

CDR3 DNA: TGTGCCAGCAGGACAGGGGCCGCCGACGGTCAGCCCCAGCATTTT
CDR3 protein: CASRTGAADGQPQHF
D gene: TRBD1
J gene: TRBJ1-5
clone size: few
V gene: TRBV6-1

CDR3 DNA: TGTGCCAGCAGCGCTGCGGGGGCCCCACAAGAGACCCAGTACTTC
CDR3 protein: CASSAAGAPQETQYF
D gene: NA
J gene: TRBJ2-5
clone size: NA
V gene: TRBV7-3

CDR3 DNA: TGTGCCAGCAGCTTGTTTCTTTCAGGGGGGGACTATGGCTACACCTTC
CDR3 protein: CASSLFLSGGDYGYTF
D gene: TRBD1
J gene: TRBJ1-2
clone size: NA
V gene: TRBV5-5

CDR3 DNA: TGTGCCAGCAGCGCAGGACAGGTTAACTACGAGCAGTACTTC
CDR3 protein: CASSAGQVNYEQYF
D gene: TRBD1
J gene: TRBJ2-7
clone size: many
V gene: TRBV7-6

CDR3 DNA: TGTGCCAGCAGCTTAGGCCCCGTCGATACGCAGTATTTT
CDR3 protein: CASSLGPVDTQYF
D gene: NA
J gene: TRBJ2-3
clone size: few
V gene: TRBV7-2

CDR3 DNA: TGCGCCAGCGCTGATACAGGGGGCACTGAAGCTTTCTTT
CDR3 protein: CASADTGGTEAFF
D gene: TRBD1
J gene: TRBJ1-1
clone size: NA
V gene: TRBV10-2

CDR3 DNA: TGTGCCAGCAGCCAGGGACAGGGACCACGCAATGAGCAGTTCTTC
CDR3 protein: CASSQGQGPRNEQFF
D gene: TRBD1
J gene: TRBJ2-1
clone size: NA
V gene: TRBV6-5

CDR3 DNA: TGTGCCAGCAGCCGAGATGGCTGGCAGGGCGCCTACAATGAGCAGTTCTTC
CDR3 protein: CASSRDGWQGAYNEQFF
D gene: NA
J gene: TRBJ2-1
clone size: few
V gene: TRBV5-6

CDR3 DNA: TGTGCCAGCAGTTCACTTCCCGGGACAGTCTATGGCTACACCTTC
CDR3 protein: CASSSLPGTVYGYTF
D gene: TRBD1
J gene: TRBJ1-2
clone size: few
V gene: TRBV27

CDR3 DNA: TGTGCCACCAGCAAGGGACAGCCTCCCTACGAGCAGTACTTC
CDR3 protein: CATSKGQPPYEQYF
D gene: TRBD1
J gene: TRBJ2-7
clone size: NA
V gene: TRBV15

CDR3 DNA: TGTGCCGGCAGCTCCCGACAGGGACGAGAGACCCAGTACTTC
CDR3 protein: CAGSSRQGRETQYF
D gene: TRBD1
J gene: TRBJ2-5
clone size: NA
V gene: TRBV3-1

CDR3 DNA: TGCAGTGCCCGACTAGCGGGGACCTACGAGCAGTACTTC
CDR3 protein: CSARLAGTYEQYF
D gene: TRBD2
J gene: TRBJ2-7
clone size: many
V gene: TRBV20-1

CDR3 DNA: TGTGCCAGCAGTTACTGGGATCTTGGACAGACGAGGAACGAGCAGTACTTC
CDR3 protein: CASSYWDLGQTRNEQYF
D gene: NA
J gene: TRBJ2-7
clone size: many
V gene: TRBV6-2/TRBV6-3

CDR3 DNA: TGTGCCAGCAGCCTTAGGACAGTCGAGCAGTTCTTC
CDR3 protein: CASSLRTVEQFF
D gene: NA
J gene: TRBJ2-1
clone size: few
V gene: TRBV7-2

CDR3 DNA: TGTGCCAGCAGCTTACCGTACCAAGAGACCCAGTACTTC
CDR3 protein: CASSLPYQETQYF
D gene: NA
J gene: TRBJ2-5
clone size: many
V gene: TRBV11-2

CDR3 DNA: TGTGCCAGCAGCCGCTCAAGTCGGACAACTTTTGCCTACGAGCAGTACTTC
CDR3 protein: CASSRSSRTTFAYEQYF
D gene: NA
J gene: TRBJ2-7
clone size: NA
V gene: TRBV3-1

CDR3 DNA: TGTGCCAGCAGCTTAGGGGAACAACTCTCTTTTTCCTACGAGCAGTACTTC
CDR3 protein: CASSLGEQLSFSYEQYF
D gene: NA
J gene: TRBJ2-7
clone size: few
V gene: TRBV7-6

CDR3 DNA: TGTGCCAGCTCACCCCTTCAAAACCCGGGACAGATGAACACTGAAGCTTTCTTT
CDR3 protein: CASSPLQNPGQMNTEAFF
D gene: TRBD1
J gene: TRBJ1-1
clone size: few
V gene: TRBV18

CDR3 DNA: TGCAGTGTTCCCCGTGGCGGGAGCTACAATGAGCAGTTCTTC
CDR3 protein: CSVPRGGSYNEQFF
D gene: TRBD2
J gene: TRBJ2-1
clone size: NA
V gene: TRBV20-1

CDR3 DNA: TGTGCCAGCAGGAGTAGGACTAGATTTTACAATGAGCAGGTCTTC
CDR3 protein: CASRSRTRFYNEQVF
D gene: TRBD2
J gene: TRBJ2-1
clone size: NA
V gene: TRBV6-5

CDR3 DNA: TGTGCCAGCAGTCCCGGGCCCCGTGTCCGCGAGCAGTTCTTC
CDR3 protein: CASSPGPRVREQFF
D gene: NA
J gene: TRBJ2-1
clone size: once
V gene: TRBV28

CDR3 DNA: TGTGCCAGCAATCTAGCGGGACTTAAGTACGAGCAGGACTTC
CDR3 protein: CASNLAGLKYEQDF
D gene: TRBD2
J gene: TRBJ2-5
clone size: NA
V gene: TRBV12-3/TRBV12-4

CDR3 DNA: TGTTCCAGCAGCTTAGGATTTGGTGGTAACTCACCCCTCCACTTT
CDR3 protein: CSSSLGFGGNSPLHF
D gene: NA
J gene: TRBJ1-6
clone size: NA
V gene: TRBV7-9

CDR3 DNA: TGTGCCTGGAGTGTACCGGGAGCTACCACAGATACGCAGTATTTT
CDR3 protein: CAWSVPGATTDTQYF
D gene: NA
J gene: TRBJ2-3
clone size: NA
V gene: TRBV30

CDR3 DNA: TGTGCCAGCAGCGACGACAGGGTCGGCACCGGGGAGCTGTTTTTT
CDR3 protein: CASSDDRVGTGELFF
D gene: TRBD1
J gene: TRBJ2-2
clone size: few
V gene: TRBV7-7

CDR3 DNA: TGCAGCGTTGAAGTTCCAAACTACAATGAGCAGTTCTTC
CDR3 protein: CSVEVPNYNEQFF
D gene: NA
J gene: TRBJ2-1
clone size: many
V gene: TRBV29-1

CDR3 DNA: TGTGCCGGCAGCTCCCGGGGGAGCTCCTACGAGCAGTACTTC
CDR3 protein: CAGSSRGSSYEQYF
D gene: NA
J gene: TRBJ2-7
clone size: NA
V gene: TRBV3-1

CDR3 DNA: TGCGCCAGCAGCCCCGGTCCTAATGCTGGGGCCAACGTCCTGACTTTC
CDR3 protein: CASSPGPNAGANVLTF
D gene: NA
J gene: TRBJ2-6
clone size: NA
V gene: TRBV5-1

CDR3 DNA: TGCAGCGCCACGGGCGCAGGGTATGGCTACACCTTC
CDR3 protein: CSATGAGYGYTF
D gene: NA
J gene: TRBJ1-2
clone size: many
V gene: TRBV29-1

CDR3 DNA: TGTGCCAGCAGCGGGGGGACAGGGGGCACGGCAGATACGCAGTATTTT
CDR3 protein: CASSGGTGGTADTQYF
D gene: TRBD1
J gene: TRBJ2-3
clone size: NA
V gene: TRBV5-6

CDR3 DNA: TGTGCCAGCGGCATAAGTACGGGGGAGCAGTACTTC
CDR3 protein: CASGISTGEQYF
D gene: NA
J gene: TRBJ2-7
clone size: NA
V gene: TRBV6-6

CDR3 DNA: TGTGCCAGCAGCCCTACTCTACCACCCTACGAGCAGTACTTC
CDR3 protein: CASSPTLPPYEQYF
D gene: NA
J gene: TRBJ2-7
clone size: many
V gene: TRBV28

CDR3 DNA: TGCAGTTCAGCGGGAGAAGAGACCCAGTACTTC
CDR3 protein: CSSAGEETQYF
D gene: TRBD2
J gene: TRBJ2-5
clone size: NA
V gene: TRBV20-1